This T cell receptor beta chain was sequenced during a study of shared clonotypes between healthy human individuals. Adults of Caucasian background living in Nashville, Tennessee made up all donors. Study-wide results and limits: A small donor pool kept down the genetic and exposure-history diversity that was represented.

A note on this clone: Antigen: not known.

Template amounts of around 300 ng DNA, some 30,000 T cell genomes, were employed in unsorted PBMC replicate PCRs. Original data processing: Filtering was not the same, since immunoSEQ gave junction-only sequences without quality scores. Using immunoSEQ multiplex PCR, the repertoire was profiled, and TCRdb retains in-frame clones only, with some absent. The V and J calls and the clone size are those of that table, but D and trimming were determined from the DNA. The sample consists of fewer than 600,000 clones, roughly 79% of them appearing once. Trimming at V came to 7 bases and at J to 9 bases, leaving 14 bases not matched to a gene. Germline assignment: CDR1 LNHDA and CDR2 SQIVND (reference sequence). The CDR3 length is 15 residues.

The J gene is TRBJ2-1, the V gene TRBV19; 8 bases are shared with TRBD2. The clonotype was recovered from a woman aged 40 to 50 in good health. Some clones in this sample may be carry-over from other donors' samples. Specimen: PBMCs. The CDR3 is CASTLAGTSLAEQFF. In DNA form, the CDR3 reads TGTGCCAGTACTCTGGCCGGGACTAGTTTAGCTGAGCAGTTCTTC. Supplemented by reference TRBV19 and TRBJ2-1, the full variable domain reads DGGITQSPKYLFRKEGQNVTLSCEQNLNHDAMYWYRQDPGQGLRLIYYSQIVNDFQKGDIAEGYSVSREKKESFPLTVTSAQKNPTAFYLCASTLAGTSLAEQFFGPGTRLTVL.